These 25 T cell receptor beta chains originate from one sample sequenced in a study of CD8+CD57+ T cells in acquired aplastic anemia. Whoever was chosen for sequencing had shown CD8+CD57+ cell expansion by flow cytometry. TCR beta VDJ and CDR3 profiling used genomic DNA as template. One entry per CDR3 protein results from TCRdb running MiXCR on the reads. The sample lists around 200,000 distinct CDR3 sequences, nearly 50% seen once, with roughly 13% in the top ten. The material sequenced was sorted CD4+, CD8+, or CD8+CD57+ T cells (not recorded which) from PBMCs. The receptors stem from a human donor with aplastic anemia.

This clonotype came up many times. This chain connects TRBV10-2 to TRBJ2-7, with D unresolved. The CDR3 covers 11 residues. Trimming removed 2 bases at V and 5 bases at J, with 4 bases between. CDR1 and CDR2 from the germline V gene are WSHSY and SAAADI. In nucleotides, the CDR3 is TGCGCCAGCAGTGAGGCCCACGAGCAGTACTTC. Its translation is CASSEAHEQYF.

This clonotype was seen many times. The chain combines TRBV2 with TRBJ1-3; D gene unclear. Germline loops: CDR1 SNHLY, CDR2 FYNNEI. CDR3 size: 12 residues. V was cut by 1 base and J by 8 bases, with 6 bases left in between. The CDR3 is CASSEEFYTIYF. The CDR3, as DNA: TGTGCCAGCAGTGAAGAGTTTTACACCATATATTTT.

Details on this clonotype: A much bigger clone sits one base away, suggesting this may be a read error. The chain is built from TRBV5-1 and TRBJ2-1; 8 bases are shared with TRBD1. Germline CDR1 and CDR2: SGHRS and YFSETQ. V was clipped by 0 bases and J by 6 bases; unmatched bases: 8. The length of the CDR3 is 16 residues. The CDR3 sequence is CASSLDPTGACNEQFF. The CDR3, as DNA: TGCGCCAGCAGCTTGGATCCGACAGGGGCATGCAATGAGCAGTTCTTC.

This clonotype was seen repeatedly, ten times or more. V gene TRBV12-3 or TRBV12-4 combines with J gene TRBJ2-7, with TRBD1 identical over 9 bases. With V trimmed by 5 bases and J by 3 bases, 11 bases remained unmatched. This CDR3 comprises 16 residues. The CDR3 DNA follows: TGTGCCAGCAGTATGGGACAGGGAAAGGTTGTCTACGAGCAGTACTTC. The encoded protein is CASSMGQGKVVYEQYF.

The chain links TRBV7-9 to TRBJ1-2; TRBD1 is a possible D gene (5 bases). From germline, CDR1 is SEHNR and CDR2 FQNEAQ (reference sequence). Trimming cost V 5 bases and J 6 bases, with 10 bases left between them. The CDR3 has 12 amino acids. Here the CDR3 DNA reads TGTGCCAGCAGCCTTGGGGGGGATGGCTACACCTTC. The encoded protein is CASSLGGDGYTF.

This clonotype was recorded at least ten times. The rearrangement uses TRBV5-1 and TRBJ1-1; TRBD1 matches at 7 bases. The CDR3 runs 15 residues. Germline-derived CDR1 and CDR2 are SGHRS and YFSETQ. Trimming at V came to 4 bases and at J to 1 base, leaving 7 bases not matched to a gene. In DNA, the CDR3 is TGCGCCAGCAGCGCCACGGGACAGCCGAACACTGAAGCTTTCTTT. It codes for CASSATGQPNTEAFF.

This clonotype has at least ten counts. The chain joins TRBV5-1 to TRBJ2-1; 9 bases are a match to TRBD1. Germline CDR1 is SGHRS and CDR2 is YFSETQ. J gave up 10 bases and V 2 bases, and 1 base lay outside the gene matches. CDR3 size: 12 residues. CDR3 nucleotide sequence: TGCGCCAGCAGCTTAGGGACAGGGGAGCAGTTCTTC. It encodes CASSLGTGEQFF. Supplemented by reference TRBV5-1 and TRBJ2-1, the full variable domain reads KAGVTQTPRYLIKTRGQQVTLSCSPISGHRSVSWYQQTPGQGLQFLFEYFSETQRNKGNFPGRFSGRQFSNSRSEMNVSTLELGDSALYLCASSLGTGEQFFGPGTRLTVL.

The V call is TRBV10-3, the J call TRBJ2-3, with 8 bases fitting TRBD1. J gave up 1 base and V 0 bases, and 3 bases lay outside the gene matches. In germline, CDR1 is ENHRY, CDR2 SYGVKD. This CDR3 comprises 16 residues. CDR3 in amino acids: CAISESSTGGTDTQYF. As DNA, the CDR3 is TGTGCCATCAGTGAGTCCTCGACAGGGGGCACAGATACGCAGTATTTT.

For this clonotype: The junction shows a germline mismatch at one end, possibly a read error. The CDR3 bases are TGTGCCACCAGTCACGGATTCACAGGTACGCAGTATTTT. This sequence encodes CATSHGFTGTQYF. The V and J genes are TRBV24-1 and TRBJ2-3; D is perhaps TRBD1 (5 bases). Germline CDR1 KGHDR, CDR2 SFDVKD. The CDR3 has 13 amino acids.

The chain uses TRBV7-2 and TRBJ1-5, with unresolved D. Deletions cut 2 bases from V and 4 bases from J, with 6 bases between. Germline lookup yields CDR1 SGHTA and CDR2 FQGNSA. The length of the CDR3 is 13 residues. The CDR3 bases are TGTGCCAGCAGCTTACCCGGAAATCAGCCCCAGCATTTT. This codes for CASSLPGNQPQHF.

In its sample, this clonotype was seen many times. This chain connects TRBV2 to TRBJ1-3; no clear D. Trimming left V 8 bases short and J 4 bases short, with 18 bases between. CDR3 size: 15 residues. The germline V gene encodes CDR1 SNHLY and CDR2 FYNNEI. The CDR3 sequence is CASGEGGRRGNTIYF. CDR3 in DNA: TGTGCCAGCGGAGAGGGTGGGCGGAGGGGAAACACCATATATTTT.

This clonotype was counted between two and nine times. The rearrangement joins TRBV2 to TRBJ1-6; 11 positions agree with TRBD1. Germline assignment: CDR1 SNHLY and CDR2 FYNNEI. This CDR3 region has 15 residues. Trimming took 6 bases from V and 8 from J; bases not matched to a gene: 6. CDR3 bases: TGTGCCAGCAGCCAGAGGACAGGGGGCGATTCACCCCTCCACTTT. As protein: CASSQRTGGDSPLHF.

The CDR3 sequence: CASRAEQGRVGQYF. The CDR3 DNA is TGTGCCAGCAGAGCCGAACAGGGTAGGGTGGGACAGTACTTC. V usage is TRBV10-3 and J usage is TRBJ2-7; the D gene is possibly TRBD1 (6 bases). Looked up from germline, CDR1 is ENHRY and CDR2 is SYGVKD. The CDR3 covers 14 residues. Trimming pared 10 bases from V and 10 bases from J, leaving 26 bases between.

This clonotype has a handful of counts. Given a much more abundant clone one base away, this may be a read error. V and J are TRBV20-1 and TRBJ2-7, with D possibly being TRBD1 or TRBD2 (5 bases each). CDR3 length equals 13 residues. Germline CDR1 is DFQATT and CDR2 is SNEGSKA (reference sequence). Trimming left V 5 bases short and J 0 bases short, with 11 bases between. CDR3 DNA sequence: TGCAGTGCTTTCCGGGACCTCTCCTACGAGCAGTACTTC. This codes for CSAFRDLSYEQYF.

This clonotype was seen repeatedly, ten times or more. The chain carries TRBV6-1 and TRBJ1-3; D is unresolved. V was pared by 0 bases and J by 7 bases, with 7 bases between. The CDR3 runs 13 residues. Germline lookup yields CDR1 MNHNS and CDR2 SASEGT. CDR3 DNA sequence: TGTGCCAGCAGTGAAGCGGAGAGGAACACCATATATTTT. Residues: CASSEAERNTIYF.

This clonotype was counted ten times or more. V usage is TRBV28 and J usage is TRBJ1-1; tentative D call: TRBD1 (5 bases). The CDR3 contains 12 residues. The V end lost 6 bases, the J end lost 8 bases, and 13 bases lay between the germline ends. The germline V gene has CDR1 MDHEN and CDR2 SYDVKM. This CDR3 reads CASRQGDAEAFF. DNA for the CDR3: TGTGCCAGCAGGCAAGGGGATGCGGAAGCTTTCTTT.

V and J are TRBV9 and TRBJ2-7; no clear D. The CDR3 has 14 amino acids. Trimming shortened V by 3 bases and J by 3 bases, and 13 bases separated the two germline ends. Per germline, CDR1 SGDLS and CDR2 YYNGEE. The DNA for the CDR3 is TGTGCCAGCAGCGAAGGGCTAGTAGTCTACGAGCAGTACTTC. Translation gives CASSEGLVVYEQYF.

The CDR3 DNA sequence: TGTGCCAGCAGCTCACCCAGACAGGGTGGGGAAAACGAGCAGTACTTC. Translated: CASSSPRQGGENEQYF. V is TRBV7-8 and J is TRBJ2-7; 7 bases map to TRBD1. J lost 5 bases, V lost 4 bases, and 14 bases had no gene match. This CDR3 spans 16 amino acids. Looked up from germline, CDR1 is SGHVS and CDR2 is FQNEAQ.

CDR3 sequence reads: CSARTTSSYEQYF. CDR3 nucleotides: TGCAGTGCTAGAACAACGAGCTCCTACGAGCAGTACTTC. The chain couples TRBV20-1 to TRBJ2-7; the D is unclear. V was trimmed by 2 bases and J by 0 bases, leaving 8 bases between them. Germline-derived CDR1 and CDR2 are DFQATT and SNEGSKA (reference sequence). The CDR3 is 13 residues long.

The chain links TRBV10-3 to TRBJ1-4; maybe TRBD1 (6 bases). V was cut by 6 bases and J by 10 bases, with 24 bases left in between. The germline CDR1 and CDR2 sequences are ENHRY and SYGVKD. This CDR3 is 16 amino acids long. DNA of the CDR3: TGTGCCATCAGCCCTAGACGGACAGAGGGGCCTGGAAAACTGTTTTTT. Its translation is CAISPRRTEGPGKLFF.

This clonotype was detected only a few times. The rearrangement links TRBV24-1 to TRBJ2-5, with 7 bases matching TRBD2. The CDR3 length is 14 residues. J lost 5 bases, V lost 5 bases, and 7 bases had no gene match. Germline lookup yields CDR1 KGHDR and CDR2 SFDVKD. The CDR3 DNA follows: TGTGCCACCAGTGTGGGAGGGGCGGCTGAGACCCAGTACTTC. Its translation is CATSVGGAAETQYF.

This clonotype occurred many times. This chain uses TRBV7-3 with TRBJ2-5; 9 nucleotides agree with TRBD2. The CDR3 has 15 residues. The junction had 8 bases not matched to a gene; V was cut back by 2 bases and J by 7 bases. CDR1 is SGHTA and CDR2 is FQGTGA in the germline V gene. Here the CDR3 DNA reads TGTGCCAGCAGCTTATTTAGCGGGGGCGTTGTGACCCAGTACTTC. As protein: CASSLFSGGVVTQYF. Together with reference TRBV7-3 and TRBJ2-5, the CDR3 gives the full variable domain: GAGVSQTPSNKVTEKGKYVELRCDPISGHTALYWYRQSLGQGPEFLIYFQGTGAADDSGLPNDRFFAVRPEGSVSTLKIQRTERGDSAVYLCASSLFSGGVVTQYFGPGTRLLVL.

This clonotype was found a few times. The chain recombines TRBV24-1 with TRBJ2-3, with D possibly matching TRBD1 (6 bases). This CDR3 has 14 residues. Trimming cost V 3 bases and J 4 bases, with 10 bases left between them. Germline V gene data show CDR1 as KGHDR and CDR2 as SFDVKD. The CDR3 loop reads CATSDPYRADTQYF. The CDR3 DNA reads TGTGCCACCAGTGATCCTTACAGGGCAGATACGCAGTATTTT.

This clonotype was detected a few times. The chain links TRBV18 to TRBJ1-1; perhaps TRBD1 as D (5 bases). This CDR3 is built from 13 residues. The V gene's germline CDR1 is KGHSH and CDR2 LQKENI. Trimming removed 2 bases from V and 9 bases from J, with 13 bases in between. The CDR3, as DNA: TGTGCCAGCTCACCATCTGGAGAGGGGAAAGCTTTCTTT. It codes for CASSPSGEGKAFF.

The chain is built from TRBV25-1 and TRBJ1-1; 7 bases match TRBD1. The CDR3 consists of 16 residues. Germline-derived CDR1 and CDR2 are MGHDK and SYGVNS. V trimming: 8 bases; J trimming: 1 base; junction bases outside the gene matches: 13. CDR3 loop: CASSLGGLGENTEAFF. CDR3 coding DNA: TGTGCCAGCTCCCTAGGGGGCTTGGGGGAGAACACTGAAGCTTTCTTT. The full variable domain, its missing parts supplied by reference TRBV25-1 and TRBJ1-1, is EADIYQTPRYLVIGTGKKITLECSQTMGHDKMYWYQQDPGMELHLIHYSYGVNSTEKGDLSSESTVSRIRTEHFPLTLESARPSHTSQYLCASSLGGLGENTEAFFGQGTRLTVV.